This T cell receptor (beta chain) emerged from a study of a mutant IDH1 vaccine in newly diagnosed glioma. Whole-study context: Vaccines began 4-6 weeks after radiotherapy alone, or with temozolomide cycles. Treatment recipients were about 60% male and approximately 40% female, and their mean age was approximately 43 years. At week 35 came visit V12, and visit V13 followed at week 47. Most patients had radiochemotherapy with temozolomide before enrollment; others had one alone.

Details on this clone: Its antigen is currently unknown.

The CDR3 length is 13 residues. The trim removed 6 bases at V and 3 bases at J, leaving 4 bases unmatched. Germline assignment: CDR1 LNHDA and CDR2 SQIVND (reference sequence). Specified time point: week 35, safety follow-up. Topical imiquimod was applied with each vaccine dose, which held 300 ug of mutant IDH1 20-mer peptide. Libraries were prepared by immunoSEQ multiplex PCR; TCRdb keeps only in-frame clonotypes and omits some of them. The data show tens of thousands of clones, 80% to 90% seen once. The specimen was PBMCs, collected from a glioma patient whose treatment included an IDH1 peptide vaccine. The sequence was obtained from a middle-aged man with glioma. The genes are TRBV19 and TRBJ2-5, with 7 bases that match TRBD1. CDR3 in amino acids: CASSNTGEETQYF. In DNA form, the CDR3 reads TGTGCCAGTAGCAACACAGGGGAAGAGACCCAGTACTTC. The variable domain in full, with the rest retrieved from reference TRBV19 and TRBJ2-5, is DGGITQSPKYLFRKEGQNVTLSCEQNLNHDAMYWYRQDPGQGLRLIYYSQIVNDFQKGDIAEGYSVSREKKESFPLTVTSAQKNPTAFYLCASSNTGEETQYFGPGTRLLVL.